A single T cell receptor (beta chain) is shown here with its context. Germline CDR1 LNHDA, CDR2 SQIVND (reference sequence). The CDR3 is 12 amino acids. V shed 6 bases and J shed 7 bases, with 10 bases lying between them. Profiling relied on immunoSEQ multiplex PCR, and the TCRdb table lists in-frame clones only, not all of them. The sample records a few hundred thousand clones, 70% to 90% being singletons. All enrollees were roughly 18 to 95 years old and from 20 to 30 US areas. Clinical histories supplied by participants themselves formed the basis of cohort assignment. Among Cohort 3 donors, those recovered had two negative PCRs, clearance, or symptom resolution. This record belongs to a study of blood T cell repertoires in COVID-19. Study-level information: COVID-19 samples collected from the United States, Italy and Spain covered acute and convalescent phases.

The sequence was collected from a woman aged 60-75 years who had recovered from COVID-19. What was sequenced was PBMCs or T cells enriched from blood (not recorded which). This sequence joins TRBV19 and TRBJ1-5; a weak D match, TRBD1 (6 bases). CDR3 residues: CASSLRGQPQHF. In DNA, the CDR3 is TGTGCCAGTAGCCTCAGGGGACAGCCCCAGCATTTT.